The 10 T cell receptor beta chains below come from one sample, sequenced in a study of identical twins. TCRdb re-called the 5' RACE reads with MiXCR, one entry per CDR3 protein. The data hold about 530,000 distinct CDR3 sequences, with 13% to 15% observed a single time. The sample was also reused in another study, on yellow fever vaccine responses in identical twins.

Sequenced: CD4+ T cells sorted from blood. Every receptor here comes from a woman aged 18-30 years in good health.

This chain links TRBV4-2 with TRBJ2-3; TRBD2 aligns across 8 bases. V was pared by 1 base and J by 0 bases, with 6 bases of the junction left unmatched. There are 17 residues in the CDR3. CDR1 and CDR2 (germline): LGHNA, YNFKEQ. Written as DNA, the CDR3 is TGTGCCAGCAGCCAAGTGCGTAGCGGGACTAGCACAGATACGCAGTATTTT. It is translated as CASSQVRSGTSTDTQYF.

The chain couples TRBV10-3 to TRBJ2-3; D is uncertain. Germline-derived CDR1 and CDR2 are ENHRY and SYGVKD. Trimming left V 11 bases short and J 0 bases short, with 9 bases between. The CDR3 loop spans 12 amino acids. For the CDR3, the DNA is TGTGCCGCGCAAACTAGCACAGATACGCAGTATTTT. This translates into CAAQTSTDTQYF.

This clonotype was observed a handful of times. The chain employs TRBV5-1 and TRBJ2-3, with 8 bases lining up with TRBD2. Germline V gene data show CDR1 as SGHRS and CDR2 as YFSETQ. This CDR3 comprises 15 residues. V shed 4 bases, J shed 6 bases, and the junction held 10 bases outside the gene matches. CDR3 sequence reads: CASSMDSPGGDTQYF. CDR3 DNA: TGCGCCAGCAGCATGGACAGTCCGGGGGGGGATACGCAGTATTTT.

This clonotype has a handful of counts. The V and J genes are TRBV24-1 and TRBJ2-7, with TRBD2 matching 9 bases. Germline V CDR1 and CDR2: KGHDR, SFDVKD. The junction had 4 bases not matched to a gene; V was cut back by 4 bases and J by 1 base. CDR3 length: 15 residues. The CDR3 protein is CATSDSGRSSYEQYF. The CDR3 region has the DNA TGTGCCACCAGTGACAGCGGGAGGTCTTCCTACGAGCAGTACTTC.

The chain has TRBV7-6 and TRBJ2-7; a possible D gene is TRBD1 (6 bases). Germline CDR1 SGHVS, CDR2 FNYEAQ. V lost 5 bases and J lost 3, with 17 bases in between. This CDR3 contains 15 residues. The chain's CDR3 is CASSAVQGSNYEQYF. CDR3 nucleotides: TGTGCCAGCAGCGCCGTACAGGGTTCGAACTACGAGCAGTACTTC.

V gene TRBV9 combines with J gene TRBJ2-1, with D uncertain. Germline values: CDR1 SGDLS, CDR2 YYNGEE. The V gene lost 2 bases and the J gene lost 8 bases, with 11 bases spanning the gap. The CDR3 is made up of 13 amino acids. DNA of the CDR3: TGTGCCAGCAGCGTTTCCCTCCTCTATGAGCAGTTCTTC. This gives the protein CASSVSLLYEQFF.

V gene TRBV4-2 combines with J gene TRBJ2-1, with TRBD2 as a possible D gene (5 bases). V was cut by 1 base and J by 7 bases, with 11 bases left in between. Germline lookup yields CDR1 LGHNA and CDR2 YNFKEQ. The CDR3 sequence is 14 residues long. This CDR3 reads CASSQASSRNEQFF. The CDR3 DNA reads TGTGCCAGCAGCCAAGCCTCTAGCAGGAATGAGCAGTTCTTC.

The table lists this clonotype with a few counts. The V gene is TRBV4-1, the J gene TRBJ2-5; D call uncertain. The CDR3 runs 16 residues. Germline V gene lookup returns CDR1 MGHRA and CDR2 YSYEKL. V gave up 2 bases and J gave up 5 bases, with 18 bases separating them. CDR3 residues: CASSQSGQSTYETQYF. CDR3 in DNA: TGCGCCAGCAGCCAATCGGGCCAGAGCACGTACGAGACCCAGTACTTC.

In this sample, this clonotype turned up a few times. The rearrangement uses TRBV2 and TRBJ2-3; no firm D call. The CDR3 is made up of 13 amino acids. CDR1 and CDR2 (germline): SNHLY, FYNNEI. Trimming left V 7 bases short and J 1 base short, with 9 bases between. This CDR3 reads CASIGLRTDTQYF. In nucleotides, the CDR3 is TGTGCCAGCATTGGGCTTCGCACAGATACGCAGTATTTT.

J is TRBJ2-1 and V is TRBV7-2, with D tentatively TRBD2 (6 bases). The germline V and J ends were trimmed by 2 bases and 4 bases, with 18 bases remaining between them. Germline CDR1 SGHTA, CDR2 FQGNSA. The CDR3 is 17 amino acids. CDR3 DNA sequence: TGTGCCAGCAGCTTATCGGCGAGCGGGCAATCGTACAATGAGCAGTTCTTC. Translation gives CASSLSASGQSYNEQFF. Supplemented by reference TRBV7-2 and TRBJ2-1, the full variable domain reads GAGVSQSPSNKVTEKGKDVELRCDPISGHTALYWYRQSLGQGLEFLIYFQGNSAPDKSGLPSDRFSAERTGGSVSTLTIQRTQQEDSAVYLCASSLSASGQSYNEQFFGPGTRLTVL.